The clone carrying this T cell receptor beta chain came up many times. This sample is drawn from a study of T cells in Graves' hyperthyroidism and ophthalmopathy. From RNA transcripts, TCR beta CDR3 regions were amplified. A set of HTBI primers served as the primers for a first-round RT-PCR of the TCR CDR3. TCRdb redid the calling of the multiplex PCR reads with MiXCR, one entry per CDR3 protein. The sample has 400,000 to 500,000 distinct CDR3 sequences, approximately 15% seen once; the top ten hold about a sixth. Exclusion of a patient resulted from uncontrolled infection, other autoimmune disease, pregnancy or lactation. Thyroid ultrasound, orbital computed tomography, clinical symptoms, and serum thyroxine and TRAb underpinned diagnoses. The length of the CDR3 is 15 residues. V lost 3 bases and J lost 4; bases outside the gene matches: 2.

The sequence derives from a woman aged 18-35 years with Graves' hyperthyroidism. This chain uses TRBV12-3 or TRBV12-4 with TRBJ2-3, with TRBD2 matching 12 bases. The sample comprised blood. Written as DNA, the CDR3 is TGTGCCAGCAGTTTGACTAGCGGGAGCCCAGATACGCAGTATTTT. It yields the protein CASSLTSGSPDTQYF.